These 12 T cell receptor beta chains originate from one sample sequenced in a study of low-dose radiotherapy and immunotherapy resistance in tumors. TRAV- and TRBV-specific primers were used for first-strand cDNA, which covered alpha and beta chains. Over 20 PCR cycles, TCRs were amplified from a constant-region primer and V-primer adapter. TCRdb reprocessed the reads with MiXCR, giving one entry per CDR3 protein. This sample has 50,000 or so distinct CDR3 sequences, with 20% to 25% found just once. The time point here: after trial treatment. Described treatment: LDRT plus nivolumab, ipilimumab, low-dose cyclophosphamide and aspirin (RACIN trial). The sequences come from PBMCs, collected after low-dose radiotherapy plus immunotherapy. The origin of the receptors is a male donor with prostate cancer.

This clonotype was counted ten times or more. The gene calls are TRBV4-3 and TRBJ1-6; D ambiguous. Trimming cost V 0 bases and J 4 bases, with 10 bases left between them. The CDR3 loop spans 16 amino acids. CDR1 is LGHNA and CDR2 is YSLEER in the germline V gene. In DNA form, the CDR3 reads TGCGCCAGCAGCCAAGATATGCGCAGGTATAATTCACCCCTCCACTTT. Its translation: CASSQDMRRYNSPLHF.

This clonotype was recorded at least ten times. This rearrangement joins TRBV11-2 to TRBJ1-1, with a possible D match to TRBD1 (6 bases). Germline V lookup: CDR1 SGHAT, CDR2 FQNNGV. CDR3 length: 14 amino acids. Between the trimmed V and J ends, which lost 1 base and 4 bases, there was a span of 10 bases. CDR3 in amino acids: CASSLGTGSTEAFF. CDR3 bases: TGTGCCAGCAGCTTAGGAACAGGGTCCACTGAAGCTTTCTTT.

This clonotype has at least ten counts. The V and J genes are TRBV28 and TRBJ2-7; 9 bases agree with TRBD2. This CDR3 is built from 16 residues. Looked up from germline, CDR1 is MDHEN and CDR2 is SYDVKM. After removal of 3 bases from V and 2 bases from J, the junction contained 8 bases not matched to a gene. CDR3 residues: CASSFLAGGAPYEQYF. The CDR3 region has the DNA TGTGCCAGCAGTTTTTTGGCGGGGGGGGCTCCCTACGAGCAGTACTTC.

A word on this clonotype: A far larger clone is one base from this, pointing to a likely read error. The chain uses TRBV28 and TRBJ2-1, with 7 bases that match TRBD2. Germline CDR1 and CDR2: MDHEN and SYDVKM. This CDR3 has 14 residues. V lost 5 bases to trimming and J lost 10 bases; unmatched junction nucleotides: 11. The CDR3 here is CASSREEGAYEQFF. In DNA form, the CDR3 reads TGTGCCAGCAGTCGGGAGGAAGGGGCCTACGAGCAGTTCTTC.

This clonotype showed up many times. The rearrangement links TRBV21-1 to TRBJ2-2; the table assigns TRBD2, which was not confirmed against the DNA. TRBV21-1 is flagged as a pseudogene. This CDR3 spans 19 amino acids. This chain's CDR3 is CASSKSLGLAGANTGELFF. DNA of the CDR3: TGTGCCAGCAGCAAATCCCTAGGACTAGCGGGGGCGAACACCGGGGAGCTGTTTTTT.

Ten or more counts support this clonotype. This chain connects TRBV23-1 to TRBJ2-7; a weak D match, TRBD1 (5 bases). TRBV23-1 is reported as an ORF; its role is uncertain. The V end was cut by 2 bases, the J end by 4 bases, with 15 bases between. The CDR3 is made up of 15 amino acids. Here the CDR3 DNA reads TGCGCCAGCAGTCAAGCAACAGGCCCCCGATACGAGCAGTACTTC. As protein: CASSQATGPRYEQYF.

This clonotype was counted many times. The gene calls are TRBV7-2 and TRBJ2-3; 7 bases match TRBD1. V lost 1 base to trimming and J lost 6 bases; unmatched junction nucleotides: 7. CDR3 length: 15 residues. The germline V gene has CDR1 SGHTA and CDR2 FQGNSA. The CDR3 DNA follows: TGTGCCAGCAGCTTAGTGAGGGGGCCACGGGATACGCAGTATTTT. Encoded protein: CASSLVRGPRDTQYF.

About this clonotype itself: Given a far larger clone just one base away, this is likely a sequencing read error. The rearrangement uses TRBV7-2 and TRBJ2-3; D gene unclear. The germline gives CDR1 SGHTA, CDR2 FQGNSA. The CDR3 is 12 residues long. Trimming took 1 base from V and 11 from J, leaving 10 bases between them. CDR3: CASSLDPVKQYF. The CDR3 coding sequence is TGTGCCAGCAGCTTAGATCCGGTAAAGCAGTATTTT.

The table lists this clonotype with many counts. CDR3 region: CASSPFQGPNQPQHF. The CDR3 coding sequence is TGTGCCAGCTCACCATTCCAGGGACCTAATCAGCCCCAGCATTTT. The chain combines TRBV18 with TRBJ1-5, with D maybe TRBD1 (5 bases). CDR1 is KGHSH and CDR2 is LQKENI in the germline V gene. The CDR3 is made up of 15 amino acids. Trimming removed 2 bases at V and 4 bases at J, with 12 bases between.

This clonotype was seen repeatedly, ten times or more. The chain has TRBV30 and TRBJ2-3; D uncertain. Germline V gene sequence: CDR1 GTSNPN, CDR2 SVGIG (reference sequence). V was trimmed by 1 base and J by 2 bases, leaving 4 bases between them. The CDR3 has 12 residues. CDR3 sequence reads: CAWSASTDTQYF. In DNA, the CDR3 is TGTGCCTGGAGTGCATCCACAGATACGCAGTATTTT.

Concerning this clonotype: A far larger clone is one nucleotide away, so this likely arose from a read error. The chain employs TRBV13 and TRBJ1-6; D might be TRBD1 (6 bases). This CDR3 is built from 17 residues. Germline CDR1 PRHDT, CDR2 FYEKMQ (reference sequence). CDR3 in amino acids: CASSPLGGPIQNSPFHF. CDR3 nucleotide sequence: TGTGCCAGCAGCCCCCTCGGGGGCCCCATCCAAAATTCACCCTTCCACTTT. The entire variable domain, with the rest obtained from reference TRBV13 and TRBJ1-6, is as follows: AAGVIQSPRHLIKEKRETATLKCYPIPRHDTVYWYQQGPGQDPQFLISFYEKMQSDKGSIPDRFSAQQFSDYHSELNMSSLELGDSALYFCASSPLGGPIQNSPFHFGNGTRLTVT.

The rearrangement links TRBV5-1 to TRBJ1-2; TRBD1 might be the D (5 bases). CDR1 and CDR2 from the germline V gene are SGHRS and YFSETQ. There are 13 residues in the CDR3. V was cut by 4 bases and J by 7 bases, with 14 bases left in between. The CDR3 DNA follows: TGCGCCAGCAGCGAAGGGACCGCTCCTGGCTACACCTTC. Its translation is CASSEGTAPGYTF.